Following are 14 T cell receptor beta chains from one sample sequenced in a study of CD4 T cells in relation to SARS-CoV-2 and coronaviruses (dated by TCRdb to about 2021). CD4+ T cells from unexposed donors were collected before the COVID-19 pandemic (2011-2018). The EasySep CD4+ T cell isolation kit was used to isolate CD4+ T cells once the cultures had run for roughly 10 days. The method behind the library was the immunoSEQ multiplex PCR assay. TCRdb provides this immuneACCESS table in a form limited to in-frame rearrangements. Some clones are lacking; in checked studies, under half of them reflect an unresolved V gene, and why the rest are absent is not known. This sample gives under 25,000 clones in total; around four fifths of them show up just once. The ten largest clones take up about 20% of the sample. Their antigens remain unidentified. Sequenced: CD4+ T cells from PBMCs, cultured in vitro. The receptors were sampled from a human donor in good health.

This sequence joins TRBV5-1 and TRBJ2-3, with 10 bases that match TRBD1. Germline V lookup: CDR1 SGHRS, CDR2 YFSETQ. Losses at the gene ends were 1 base for V and 6 bases for J; bases not matched to a gene: 8. The CDR3 runs 16 residues. The CDR3 nucleotides read TGCGCCAGCAGCTTGACCCCGAGACAGGGGGCTGATACGCAGTATTTT. It translates to CASSLTPRQGADTQYF.

V and J are TRBV6-5 and TRBJ1-2, with D unresolved. Trimming cost V 6 bases and J 7 bases, with 15 bases left between them. CDR3 length equals 13 residues. CDR1 and CDR2 from the germline V gene are MNHEY and SVGAGI. CDR3: CASSTEGAAGYTF. CDR3 coding DNA: TGTGCCAGCAGCACGGAGGGCGCGGCTGGCTACACCTTC.

The table lists this clone with a few counts. The chain uses TRBV19 and TRBJ2-2; D is undetermined. V was clipped by 1 base and J by 0 bases, with 9 bases between them. The CDR3 contains 16 residues. Per germline, CDR1 LNHDA and CDR2 SQIVND (reference sequence). CDR3: CASSIALNTNTGELFF. In nucleotides, the CDR3 is TGTGCCAGTAGTATAGCTCTGAACACGAACACCGGGGAGCTGTTTTTT.

The V call is TRBV4-1, the J call TRBJ2-7; D is perhaps TRBD1 or TRBD2 (5 bases each). Per germline, CDR1 MGHRA and CDR2 YSYEKL. Deletions cut 5 bases from V and 4 bases from J, with 18 bases between. The CDR3 has 15 amino acids. The CDR3 region has the DNA TGCGCCAGCAGCTCTCCCGGGACCCAAAAGTACGAGCAGTACTTC. Translating gives CASSSPGTQKYEQYF.

The chain is built from TRBV6-5 and TRBJ2-7; TRBD2 matches at 8 bases. The germline CDR1 and CDR2 sequences are MNHEY and SVGAGI. J was trimmed by 2 bases and V by 6 bases; bases with no gene match: 9. This CDR3 has 15 residues. The CDR3 protein is CASSATGGEAYEQYF. The CDR3 DNA is TGTGCCAGCAGCGCCACGGGAGGGGAGGCCTACGAGCAGTACTTC.

The chain uses TRBV14 and TRBJ1-3; D call uncertain. Germline V gene data show CDR1 as SGHDN and CDR2 as FVKESK. The ends were cut back, 1 base at V and 0 bases at J, with 7 bases in the middle. This CDR3 has 15 residues. The CDR3 coding sequence is TGTGCCAGCAGCCAAGTCCCTAGCTCTGGAAACACCATATATTTT. This translates into CASSQVPSSGNTIYF. The full variable domain, rest sourced from reference TRBV14 and TRBJ1-3, is EAGVTQFPSHSVIEKGQTVTLRCDPISGHDNLYWYRRVMGKEIKFLLHFVKESKQDESGMPNNRFLAERTGGTYSTLKVQPAELEDSGVYFCASSQVPSSGNTIYFGEGSWLTVV.

The chain combines TRBV7-8 with TRBJ1-4, with 9 bases fitting TRBD1. The CDR3 runs 18 residues. With V trimmed by 7 bases and J by 0 bases, 12 bases remained unmatched. Germline V CDR1 and CDR2: SGHVS, FQNEAQ. DNA for the CDR3: TGTGCCAGCACCCTTGGGACAGGGAGATTCACAACTAATGAAAAACTGTTTTTT. This translates into CASTLGTGRFTTNEKLFF. Full variable domain (missing parts from reference TRBV7-8 and TRBJ1-4): GAGVSQSPRYKVAKRGQDVALRCDPISGHVSLFWYQQALGQGPEFLTYFQNEAQLDKSGLPSDRFFAERPEGSVSTLKIQRTQQEDSAVYLCASTLGTGRFTTNEKLFFGSGTQLSVL.

This chain joins TRBV6-5 and TRBJ1-2, with a tentative D call TRBD1 (6 bases). There are 15 residues in the CDR3. Germline CDR1 and CDR2: MNHEY and SVGAGI. Trimming pared 3 bases from V and 1 base from J, leaving 12 bases between. CDR3 protein: CASSYSTGLNYGYTF. CDR3 in DNA: TGTGCCAGCAGTTATTCTACAGGGCTTAACTATGGCTACACCTTC.

This clone showed up just once. The V gene is TRBV6-6, the J gene TRBJ2-1; tentative D call: TRBD2 (5 bases). The V gene lost 6 bases and the J gene lost 7 bases, with 25 bases spanning the gap. CDR1 and CDR2 (germline): MNHNY, SVGAGI (reference sequence). The CDR3 has 17 residues. The CDR3 region is CASSRPKAEPLRNEQFF. Here the CDR3 DNA reads TGTGCCAGCAGCCGACCTAAAGCGGAGCCCTTGAGGAATGAGCAGTTCTTC.

The CDR3 bases are TGTGCCTGGGACGGGGACCATCAGCCCCAGCATTTT. As protein: CAWDGDHQPQHF. The V and J genes are TRBV30 and TRBJ1-5, with D maybe TRBD1 (5 bases). This CDR3 comprises 12 residues. V lost 5 bases and J lost 5, with 10 bases in between. Looked up from germline, CDR1 is GTSNPN and CDR2 is SVGIG (reference sequence).

The DNA for the CDR3 is TGTGCCAGCTCAGAGACAGGGACCTATGGCTACACCTTC. Translating it yields CASSETGTYGYTF. The chain carries TRBV18 and TRBJ1-2, with 7 bases lining up with TRBD1. Germline V CDR1 and CDR2: KGHSH, LQKENI. The CDR3 spans 13 residues. V dropped 5 bases and J dropped 4; count of bases not matched to a gene: 4.

In DNA, the CDR3 is TGTGCCAGCAGCCCCCGAGCGGGGACAGGGGCGGGAGAGCAGTACTTC. Amino acid sequence: CASSPRAGTGAGEQYF. The chain links TRBV9 to TRBJ2-7; TRBD1 matches at 10 bases. CDR3 length: 16 amino acids. CDR1 SGDLS and CDR2 YYNGEE come from the germline V gene. V shed 4 bases, J shed 7 bases, and the junction held 14 bases outside the gene matches.

The chain carries TRBV6-2 or TRBV6-3 and TRBJ1-4; 8 nucleotides match TRBD1. Trimming removed 1 base from V and 8 bases from J; junction bases left unmatched: 12. Germline V gives CDR1 MNHEY, CDR2 SVGEGT. The CDR3 runs 17 residues. CDR3 bases: TGTGCCAGCAGTTACTTCGGACAGGGAGAAAACGGGGAAAAACTGTTTTTT. Translation: CASSYFGQGENGEKLFF.

The V and J genes are TRBV5-1 and TRBJ1-4; a weak D match, TRBD1 (6 bases). V shed 1 base and J shed 7 bases, with 17 bases lying between them. Germline CDR1 and CDR2: SGHRS and YFSETQ. The CDR3 totals 16 residues. In DNA, the CDR3 is TGCGCCAGCAGCTTGTCCGGGGGCGGCCGTAGTGAAAAACTGTTTTTT. Its protein is CASSLSGGGRSEKLFF.